The T cell receptor beta chain described here comes from a study of tumor-infiltrating lymphocytes in primary liver carcinoma. For the study at large: Patients included men and women of 30 to 69 years. Maximum tumor diameters ranged from roughly 4 to 10 cm, stage T1-T3 N0M0. Findings of the study overall: Comparison of CD4+ and CD8+ repertoires was precluded by bulk unsorted samples.

The CDR3 has 15 amino acids. CDR1 is MNHNY and CDR2 is SVGAGI in the germline V gene (reference sequence). The researchers produced TCR beta cDNA from about 510 ng total RNA with a constant-region primer. Modified slightly, ARM-PCR produced TCR beta libraries over three nested multiplex PCR rounds. Use of TRBV1-TRBV30 forward primers with a C-beta reverse primer characterized the first two PCR rounds, which lasted about 10 cycles each. TCRdb called the multiplex PCR reads again in MiXCR, with one record for every CDR3 protein. The profile covers about 320,000 distinct CDR3 sequences, with roughly two thirds appearing a single time and roughly 8.9% taken by the ten largest. Unsorted whole blood supplied the blood RNA, and germline DNA was isolated too. Treatment-naive at the time, the patients had chronic HBV infection. With regard to this clonotype: As yet, its antigen is unknown. This may come from a read error, since a much larger clone is one base off.

The specimen sequenced was peripheral blood. The origin of this receptor is a man aged 35-49 years with primary liver carcinoma and hepatitis B virus infection. The chain is built from TRBV6-6 and TRBJ1-1; 9 bases are shared with TRBD1. The DNA for the CDR3 is TGTGCCAGCACTTCGGGACAGGGCTGGGGCACTGAAGCTTACTTT. The encoded protein is CASTSGQGWGTEAYF.